This TCR beta chain derives from a study of cytomegalovirus exposure and HLA in healthy donors. Study results and limitations: Most TCR beta V segments were productive about 90% or about 30% of the time in an earlier analysis. The authors assumed roughly uniform sequencing depth across donors for presence/absence analyses.

A multiplex PCR was run with 60 Vbeta primers and 13 Jbeta primers. Profiled with immunoSEQ multiplex PCR; TCRdb holds only in-frame clones, not every one. Of under 200,000 clones listed, 55% to 70% are singletons. Germline V gives CDR1 SGHNT, CDR2 YENEEA. The V end lost 5 bases, the J end lost 1 base, and 17 bases lay between the germline ends. The CDR3 runs to 16 residues. Remarks on this clone: The target antigen is unknown.

The TCR sequence derives from a woman aged 40 to 49 in good health and CMV-seropositive. Sequenced input: PBMCs. The rearrangement uses TRBV11-3 and TRBJ2-5; weak D call: TRBD2 (5 bases). The CDR3 nucleotides read TGTGCCAGCAGCCTGTCGGACTCGGCGGGCCAAGAGACCCAGTACTTC. Protein sequence: CASSLSDSAGQETQYF.